This TCR beta chain was identified in a study of T-cell memory formation after mild COVID-19. Overall study results and limits: Second-wave clones peaking on day 37 lacked confirmed SARS-CoV-2 specificity. Cross-reactive memory seemingly joined, as some responding clones were found in pre-infection memory. Shrinking CD4+ clones resided mostly in CM and EM, and CD8+ ones in EMRA.

Comment on this clonotype: Its antigen is still unknown.

The CDR3 sequence is 15 residues long. Germline CDR1 reads SGHDT; CDR2 reads YYEEEE. The V gene end was trimmed by 5 bases and the J gene end by 6 bases; junction bases not matched to a gene: 9. The 5'RACE method, run with constant-segment primers, produced TCR alpha and TCR beta cDNA libraries (carrying sample barcodes and UMIs). TCRdb re-analysed the 5' RACE reads in MiXCR, keeping a single row per CDR3 protein. Counted here are a few hundred thousand distinct CDR3 sequences, under 20% occurring once; the ten biggest clones make up approximately 23%. The specimen sequenced was PBMCs or a T cell subset sorted from them (not recorded which). V gene TRBV5-6 combines with J gene TRBJ2-2; TRBD1 matches 8 bases. The sequence was collected from a man between 18 and 29 years old who had mild COVID-19 (a few samples of this study predate the infection). Cell type and time point are not known. For the CDR3, the DNA is TGTGCCAGCAGACCAGGGGGCCCTATGGCCGGGGAGCTGTTTTTT. It specifies CASRPGGPMAGELFF.